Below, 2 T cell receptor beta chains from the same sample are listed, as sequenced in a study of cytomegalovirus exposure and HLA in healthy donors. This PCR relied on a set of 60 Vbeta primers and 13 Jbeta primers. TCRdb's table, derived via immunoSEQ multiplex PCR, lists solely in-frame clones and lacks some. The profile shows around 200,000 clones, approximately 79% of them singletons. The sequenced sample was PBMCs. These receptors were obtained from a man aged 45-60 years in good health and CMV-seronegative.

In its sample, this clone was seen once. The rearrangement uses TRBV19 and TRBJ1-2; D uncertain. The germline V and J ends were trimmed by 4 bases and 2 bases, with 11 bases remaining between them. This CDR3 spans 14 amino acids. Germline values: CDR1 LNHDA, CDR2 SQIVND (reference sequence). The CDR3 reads CASSRRETNYGYTF. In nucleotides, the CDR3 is TGTGCCAGTAGTAGGAGGGAAACCAACTATGGCTACACCTTC.

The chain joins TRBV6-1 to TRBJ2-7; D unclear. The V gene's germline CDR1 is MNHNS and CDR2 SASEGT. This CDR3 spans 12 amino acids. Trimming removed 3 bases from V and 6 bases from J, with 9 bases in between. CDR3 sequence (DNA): TGTGCCAGCAGTGACTGGAGTCCCGAGCAGTACTTC. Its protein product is CASSDWSPEQYF.